The 27 T cell receptor beta chains in this list originate from one sample, sequenced in a study of blood T cell repertoires in COVID-19. The method was immunoSEQ multiplex PCR; TCRdb's version includes in-frame clones alone and lacks a portion of them. The profile shows some 230,000 clones, approximately 85% of them singletons. Specimen: peripheral blood. The receptors come from a woman older than 75 with COVID-19, enrolled during active disease.

The V call is TRBV7-8, the J call TRBJ1-2; D unclear. V gave up 4 bases and J gave up 3 bases, with 6 bases separating them. Germline V lookup: CDR1 SGHVS, CDR2 FQNEAQ. CDR3 length: 12 residues. The DNA of the CDR3 is TGTGCCAGCAGCTACGGGGACTATGGCTACACCTTC. Its protein product is CASSYGDYGYTF.

This chain joins TRBV20-1 and TRBJ1-2, with TRBD1 as a possible D gene (6 bases). The V gene lost 6 bases and the J gene lost 13 bases, with 15 bases spanning the gap. This CDR3 is 10 amino acids long. Germline CDR1 DFQATT, CDR2 SNEGSKA (reference sequence). CDR3 in amino acids: CSAAGQPATF. The CDR3 DNA reads TGCAGTGCAGCTGGACAGCCAGCCACCTTC.

There are a few counts of this clone. Distinct nucleotide sequences in the sample also encode this CDR3. The V gene is TRBV7-9, the J gene TRBJ1-1; TRBD1 is a possible D gene (5 bases). Germline V gene sequence: CDR1 SEHNR, CDR2 FQNEAQ (reference sequence). V lost 3 bases and J 1 base, leaving 6 bases between the germline ends. CDR3 length equals 13 residues. This chain's CDR3 is CASSLTANTEAFF. CDR3 nucleotide sequence: TGTGCCAGCAGCTTGACAGCGAACACTGAAGCTTTCTTT. Together with reference TRBV7-9 and TRBJ1-1, the CDR3 gives the full variable domain: DTGVSQNPRHKITKRGQNVTFRCDPISEHNRLYWYRQTLGQGPEFLTYFQNEAQLEKSRLLSDRFSAERPKGSFSTLEIQRTEQGDSAMYLCASSLTANTEAFFGQGTRLTVV.

The CDR3 reads CASSLQGDNSPLHF. The CDR3 coding sequence is TGTGCCAGCAGTCTACAGGGGGATAATTCACCCCTCCACTTT. The rearrangement joins TRBV7-3 to TRBJ1-6, with TRBD1 matching 8 bases. Germline trimming cut 6 bases from V and 5 bases from J; bases unmatched to any gene: 3. CDR3 length equals 14 residues. The germline V gene encodes CDR1 SGHTA and CDR2 FQGTGA.

This clone has only one observation. This sequence joins TRBV7-2 and TRBJ1-2; D might be TRBD1 (6 bases). The V gene lost 2 bases and the J gene lost 4 bases, with 8 bases spanning the gap. The CDR3 has 13 residues. CDR1 and CDR2 (germline): SGHTA, FQGNSA. CDR3 sequence (DNA): TGTGCCAGCAGCTTACAACAGGGCTATGGCTACACCTTC. Translation gives CASSLQQGYGYTF.

The chain joins TRBV27 to TRBJ2-1; D is possibly TRBD1 (5 bases). The germline CDR1 and CDR2 sequences are MNHEY and SMNVEV (reference sequence). This CDR3 is built from 12 residues. V lost 4 bases and J lost 6, with 7 bases in between. The CDR3 region has the DNA TGTGCCAGCAGTTCCCAGGGCAATGAGCAGTTCTTC. Translated, it gives CASSSQGNEQFF.

The chain joins TRBV6-5 to TRBJ1-2; D uncertain. This CDR3 has 15 residues. Per the germline V gene, CDR1 is MNHEY and CDR2 is SVGAGI. V lost 0 bases and J 0 bases, leaving 8 bases between the germline ends. The CDR3, as DNA: TGTGCCAGCAGTTACTCGCAGTATCCTAACTATGGCTACACCTTC. Its translation is CASSYSQYPNYGYTF.

V usage is TRBV6-1 and J usage is TRBJ2-2; 7 bases match TRBD1. The CDR3 is made up of 15 amino acids. The germline gives CDR1 MNHNS, CDR2 SASEGT. V lost 7 bases to trimming and J lost 4 bases; unmatched junction nucleotides: 9. The CDR3 loop is CASTAIQGVTGELFF. The CDR3 bases are TGTGCCAGCACCGCCATCCAGGGGGTCACCGGGGAGCTGTTTTTT.

This clone showed up just a few times. This sequence joins TRBV6-5 and TRBJ2-7; 11 nucleotides agree with TRBD2. Unmatched junction bases numbered 4, after V lost 5 bases and J lost 1 base. The CDR3 length is 15 residues. Germline V lookup: CDR1 MNHEY, CDR2 SVGAGI. Here the CDR3 reads CASSKGTSGSYEQYF. CDR3 nucleotides: TGTGCCAGCAGTAAGGGGACTAGCGGTTCCTACGAGCAGTACTTC.

J is TRBJ1-4 and V is TRBV4-1; TRBD1 might be the D (6 bases). Per germline, CDR1 MGHRA and CDR2 YSYEKL. The CDR3 spans 19 residues. V shed 0 bases and J shed 5 bases, with 22 bases lying between them. Here the CDR3 reads CASSQDPIFVGGRNEKLFF. The DNA for the CDR3 is TGCGCCAGCAGCCAAGATCCGATCTTTGTAGGGGGTAGGAATGAAAAACTGTTTTTT.

The rearrangement joins TRBV6-6 to TRBJ1-6, with D tentatively TRBD1 (6 bases). The germline V and J ends were trimmed by 10 bases and 4 bases, with 20 bases remaining between them. This CDR3 spans 16 amino acids. Germline CDR1 MNHNY, CDR2 SVGAGI (reference sequence). CDR3 in DNA: TGTGCCACCTCAGGGGTAACAGGACGGTATAATTCACCCCTCCACTTT. Protein sequence: CATSGVTGRYNSPLHF.

This clone was recorded only once. V and J are TRBV5-1 and TRBJ2-1; 16 bases match TRBD2. The CDR3 length is 19 residues. CDR1 and CDR2 from the germline V gene are SGHRS and YFSETQ. V lost 3 bases, J lost 2 bases, and 8 bases stayed unmatched. This chain's CDR3 is CASSYYGTSGGGTYNEQFF. In DNA, the CDR3 is TGCGCCAGCAGCTACTATGGGACTAGCGGGGGGGGCACCTACAATGAGCAGTTCTTC.

The V call is TRBV4-3, the J call TRBJ1-2, with a possible D match to TRBD1 (6 bases). V shed 0 bases and J shed 7 bases, with 15 bases lying between them. There are 15 residues in the CDR3. Germline V lookup: CDR1 LGHNA, CDR2 YSLEER. CDR3 amino acids: CASSQDFAQGAGYTF. CDR3 sequence (DNA): TGCGCCAGCAGCCAAGATTTCGCACAGGGTGCTGGCTACACCTTC.

V is TRBV29-1 and J is TRBJ1-1, with D tentatively TRBD1 (6 bases). The CDR3 has 12 residues. Germline V gene lookup returns CDR1 SQVTM and CDR2 ANQGSEA. V was pared by 0 bases and J by 6 bases, with 8 bases between. CDR3 sequence: CSVEEGAAEAFF. As DNA, the CDR3 is TGCAGCGTTGAAGAGGGGGCCGCTGAAGCTTTCTTT. Looking up the rest from reference TRBV29-1 and TRBJ1-1 gives the full variable domain: SAVISQKPSRDICQRGTSLTIQCQVDSQVTMMFWYRQQPGQSLTLIATANQGSEATYESGFVIDKFPISRPNLTFSTLTVSNMSPEDSSIYLCSVEEGAAEAFFGQGTRLTVV.

This chain uses TRBV3-1 (or the pseudogene TRBV3-2) with TRBJ1-2; TRBD1 matches at 7 bases. This CDR3 is built from 15 residues. Trimming at V came to 2 bases and at J to 8 bases, leaving 11 bases not matched to a gene. CDR1 is LGHDT, CDR2 YNNKEL, per germline (reference sequence). This chain's CDR3 is CASSQTRQGSLGYTF. CDR3 in DNA: TGTGCCAGCAGCCAAACCCGACAGGGCTCGTTGGGCTACACCTTC.

In this sample, this clone turned up once. J is TRBJ1-5 and V is TRBV19; 7 positions match TRBD1. This CDR3 is built from 16 residues. V dropped 6 bases and J dropped 3; count of bases not matched to a gene: 11. Germline values: CDR1 LNHDA, CDR2 SQIVND (reference sequence). The CDR3 here is CASSAQGGRDNQPQHF. CDR3 DNA sequence: TGTGCCAGTAGCGCCCAAGGGGGCCGTGACAATCAGCCCCAGCATTTT.

V and J are TRBV18 and TRBJ2-3; possible D gene TRBD2, 6 bases. CDR3 length: 16 residues. V lost 1 base, J lost 0 bases, and 11 bases lay in between. The V gene's germline CDR1 is KGHSH and CDR2 LQKENI. DNA for the CDR3: TGTGCCAGCTCACCACAAGCTGGGAGGAGCACAGATACGCAGTATTTT. Translation: CASSPQAGRSTDTQYF.

Points on this clone: Sequence at one end of the junction differs from germline and may be a read error. V usage is TRBV2 and J usage is TRBJ2-1; TRBD2 aligns across 10 bases. Germline CDR1 reads SNHLY; CDR2 reads FYNNEI. The CDR3 is 14 residues long. The CDR3 DNA follows: TGTGCAAGCAGACGAAGCGGGGGGGCAGGTGAGCAGTTCTTC. Translation: CASRRSGGAGEQFF.

In the case of this clone: A much larger clone lies one base from this, so it may be a read error. The chain recombines TRBV7-6 with TRBJ1-1; unclear D gene. Germline CDR1 SGHVS, CDR2 FNYEAQ. The CDR3 runs 16 residues. Trimming took off 0 bases at V and 4 bases at J, with 15 bases between the two ends. CDR3 in amino acids: CASSLAAEGGSTEAFF. For the CDR3, the DNA is TGTGCCAGCAGCTTAGCCGCGGAGGGCGGCAGCACTGAAGCTTTCTTT.

The V call is TRBV5-6, the J call TRBJ1-6; tentatively, D is TRBD1 (6 bases). This CDR3 has 14 amino acids. Per the germline V gene, CDR1 is SGHDT and CDR2 is YYEEEE. The V end lost 2 bases, the J end lost 9 bases, and 12 bases lay between the germline ends. The CDR3 sequence: CASSLQGTFSPLHF. In DNA, the CDR3 is TGTGCCAGCAGCTTACAGGGAACATTTTCACCCCTCCACTTT.

The J gene is TRBJ2-1, the V gene TRBV18; D ambiguous. Germline V CDR1 and CDR2: KGHSH, LQKENI. The CDR3 has 13 amino acids. V was cut by 3 bases and J by 7 bases, with 10 bases left in between. This chain's CDR3 is CASSPRGTNEQFF. Here the CDR3 DNA reads TGTGCCAGCTCACCGAGAGGAACGAATGAGCAGTTCTTC.

This chain uses TRBV3-1 (or the pseudogene TRBV3-2) with TRBJ1-1; D not certain. The CDR3 spans 11 residues. Trimming shortened V by 4 bases and J by 6 bases, and 6 bases separated the two germline ends. CDR1 is LGHDT and CDR2 is YNNKEL in the germline V gene (reference sequence). CDR3 nucleotide sequence: TGTGCCAGCAGCCGCGGGTCTGAAGCTTTCTTT. Its translation is CASSRGSEAFF.

DNA for the CDR3: TGTGCCAGCGGGTTACAGGGGGAAGCTTTCTTT. Its protein is CASGLQGEAFF. The chain joins TRBV28 to TRBJ1-1, with 7 bases fitting TRBD1. CDR1 and CDR2 (germline): MDHEN, SYDVKM. The CDR3 spans 11 residues. V was pared by 8 bases and J by 8 bases, with 5 bases of the junction left unmatched.

About this clone itself: Germline is not matched at one junction end, which may reflect a read error. J is TRBJ1-2 and V is TRBV6-1; 8 nucleotides agree with TRBD1. Germline V gene lookup returns CDR1 MNHNS and CDR2 SASEGT. This CDR3 has 17 amino acids. The CDR3 coding sequence is TGTGCCAGCAGTGAAGGGGGACAGGAGAGGCGTTACTATGGCCACACCTTC. It yields the protein CASSEGGQERRYYGHTF.

The chain joins TRBV19 to TRBJ2-1; possibly TRBD2 for D (7 bases). Germline values: CDR1 LNHDA, CDR2 SQIVND (reference sequence). The length of the CDR3 is 17 residues. The V and J ends lost 2 bases and 7 bases respectively, with 21 bases between them. The DNA for the CDR3 is TGTGCCAGTAGTATAAGGGGAGAAGGGGGGGCGAGTAATGAGCAGTTCTTC. Its translation: CASSIRGEGGASNEQFF.

This clone was observed at least ten times. The chain is built from TRBV10-3 and TRBJ1-2; a possible D gene is TRBD1 (5 bases). Trimming took off 4 bases at V and 0 bases at J, with 9 bases between the two ends. The CDR3 extends over 14 amino acids. Germline V gene sequence: CDR1 ENHRY, CDR2 SYGVKD. The CDR3 coding sequence is TGTGCCATCAGTGGACAGCCAGCTAACTATGGCTACACCTTC. Its protein product is CAISGQPANYGYTF.

The genes are TRBV5-1 and TRBJ2-1; 7 bases are shared with TRBD2. Germline CDR1 SGHRS, CDR2 YFSETQ. This CDR3 is 16 amino acids long. J was trimmed by 0 bases and V by 0 bases; bases with no gene match: 3. The CDR3 DNA reads as TGCGCCAGCAGCTTGGTGTCTAGCGGCTCCTACAATGAGCAGTTCTTC. Translated, it gives CASSLVSSGSYNEQFF.